This T cell receptor (beta chain) was sequenced during a study of CD8+ T cells in alopecia areata. Study background: Once tofacitinib had been taken for 6 to 18 months, 6 months off drug followed.

The CDR3 covers 15 residues. Per germline, CDR1 MNHEY and CDR2 SMNVEV (reference sequence). V was shortened by 7 bases and J by 0 bases, with 15 bases between the two germline ends. It was cDNA, reverse transcribed from extracted RNA, that served as the sequencing template. The table came from immunoSEQ multiplex PCR; TCRdb's copy has only in-frame clones and leaves some out. The data contain 100,000 to 150,000 clones, about 57% of them singletons. Turning to this clone: Its antigen remains unidentified.

General study results and limits: Sequencing of scalp samples also includes resident alphabeta T cells from normal skin. Mouse data revealed clearer TCR sharing than patient data did, a gap possibly tied to HLA.

The sequence derives from a human donor with alopecia areata. Sequencing was performed on CD4+ T cells sorted from blood, taken at week 0. This chain uses TRBV27 with TRBJ2-5; a possible D gene is TRBD1 (6 bases). CDR3 loop: CASIGMQGYQETQYF. CDR3 DNA: TGTGCCAGCATCGGAATGCAGGGGTACCAAGAGACCCAGTACTTC.